A selection of T cell receptor beta chains follows, all from one sample in a study of blood T cell repertoires in COVID-19. Some clones are missing from TCRdb's copy, which holds only in-frame ones; the method was immunoSEQ multiplex PCR. The data show about 62,000 clones, with 70% to 90% seen just once and 1.3% held by the top ten. Specimen: peripheral blood. These receptors all come from an elderly woman with acute or convalescent COVID-19. Each CDR3 is given with its conserved first and last residue. D genes are given only for firm matches. Clone sizes are given selectively: once, few, many, or a class where the clone is expanded.

-	TRBV7-8	TRBJ2-3	-	TGTGCCAGCAGCTTAGGCAGAACGTTCACAGATACGCAGTATTTT	CASSLGRTFTDTQYF
TRBD2	TRBV9	TRBJ2-3	-	TGTGCCAGCAGATTAGCGGGGAACACAGATACGCAGTATTTT	CASRLAGNTDTQYF
TRBD1	TRBV19	TRBJ1-1	-	TGTGCCAGTAGTATGGACAGGTATTTGACTGAAGCTTTCTTT	CASSMDRYLTEAFF
TRBD2	TRBV9	TRBJ2-5	-	TGTGCCAGCAGCGTAGCGTCTAGCGGGGGGGCAGGGCAAGAGACCCAGTACTTC	CASSVASSGGAGQETQYF
-	TRBV20-1	TRBJ2-7	-	TGCAGTGCTGATACATCCTACGAGCAGTACTTC	CSADTSYEQYF
-	TRBV6-5	TRBJ1-6	-	TGTGCCAGCACCCTTGGGGGGGGTAGGGATTCACCCCTCCACTTT	CASTLGGGRDSPLHF
TRBD2	TRBV3-1/TRBV3-2	TRBJ2-7	-	TGTGCCAGCAGCCAAGAAGGACTAGCGGGCACCCAATACGAGCAGTACTTC	CASSQEGLAGTQYEQYF
TRBD2	TRBV7-2	TRBJ2-1	-	TGTGCCAGCAGCTGGAGCGGGAGAGGAAATGAGCAGTTCTTC	CASSWSGRGNEQFF
-	TRBV7-2	TRBJ1-6	-	TGTGCCAGCAGCTTAGCGCCTAACTCCAATTCACCCCTCCACTTT	CASSLAPNSNSPLHF
-	TRBV7-9	TRBJ2-5	-	TGTGCCAGCAGCTTAGGCCGCTTCTCCTGGCGGAACTCACAAGAGACCCAGTACTTC	CASSLGRFSWRNSQETQYF
TRBD2	TRBV6-2/TRBV6-3	TRBJ2-5	few	TGTGCCAGCAGTTATCAGCGGGGTCACCAAGAGACCCAGTACTTC	CASSYQRGHQETQYF
TRBD1	TRBV27	TRBJ2-5	-	TGTGCCAGCAGTTTACTCCAAGGGGGCGAGACCCAGTACTTC	CASSLLQGGETQYF
-	TRBV21-1	TRBJ2-4	-	TGTGCCAGCAGCCAGGAGGGACGCAGGATTCGGACAGCCAAAAACATTCAGTACTTC	CASSQEGRRIRTAKNIQYF
-	TRBV6-5	TRBJ1-4	once	TGTGCCAGCAGTTACTCGGGGGCTGAAAAACTGTTTTTT	CASSYSGAEKLFF
-	TRBV5-1	TRBJ1-5	once	TGCGCCAGCAAATGGGAGGACCAGCCCCAGCATTTT	CASKWEDQPQHF
-	TRBV11-2	TRBJ2-5	-	TGTGCCAGCAGCTCAATAGAGCAAGAGACCCAGTACTTC	CASSSIEQETQYF
TRBD1	TRBV3-1/TRBV3-2	TRBJ1-1	-	TGTGCCAGCAGCCAGGGGCGGGACAGGCGGAAAGCTTTCTTT	CASSQGRDRRKAFF
TRBD1	TRBV18	TRBJ2-5	-	TGTGCCAGCTCATTACAGGGGGCAGGCGAGACCCAGTACTTC	CASSLQGAGETQYF
TRBD2	TRBV5-1	TRBJ2-5	-	TGCGCCAGCAGCTTGCGGGGACTAGCGGGAGAGACCCAGTACTTC	CASSLRGLAGETQYF
-	TRBV5-5	TRBJ1-1	-	TGTGCCAGCAGTTGGAGACCAGCAGTCGGGACTGAAGCTTTCTTT	CASSWRPAVGTEAFF
-	TRBV5-4	TRBJ2-3	-	TGTGCCAGCAGCTTGGCCGGACAGAGGGCCGGCGATACGCAGTATTTT	CASSLAGQRAGDTQYF
-	TRBV24-1	TRBJ2-3	-	TGTGCCACCAGTGATTTCGGCACAGATACGCAGTATTTT	CATSDFGTDTQYF
TRBD2	TRBV5-1	TRBJ2-7	-	TGCGCCAGCAGCGAGACTAGCGGGAGCTCCTACGAGCAGTACTTC	CASSETSGSSYEQYF
-	TRBV2	TRBJ2-2	-	TGTGCCAGCAGTAGACTCGGCACCGGGGAGCTGTTTTTT	CASSRLGTGELFF
-	TRBV14	TRBJ1-1	-	TGTGCCAGCAGCCAGAACAGCTGGAACACTGAAGCTTTCTTT	CASSQNSWNTEAFF
-	TRBV18	TRBJ1-1	-	TGTGCCAGCTCACTAATAGGGGAGGACACTGAAGCTTTCTTT	CASSLIGEDTEAFF
-	TRBV5-1	TRBJ2-1	-	TGCGCCAGCAGCGCGAACAATGAGCAGTTCTTC	CASSANNEQFF
TRBD2	TRBV7-9	TRBJ2-3	-	TGTGCCAGCAGCAAACTAGCGGGATCTAGCACAGATACGCAGTATTTT	CASSKLAGSSTDTQYF
TRBD1	TRBV19	TRBJ1-5	-	TGTGCCAGTAATATTGACAGGGATCAGCCCCAGCATTTT	CASNIDRDQPQHF
-	TRBV6-2/TRBV6-3	TRBJ1-6	-	TGTGCCAGCAGTTACTCGGCCGAGGGAGGTTCACCCCTCCACTTT	CASSYSAEGGSPLHF
TRBD1	TRBV28	TRBJ1-2	-	TGTGCCAGCACCTCTCCCACAGGGGGCGGCTATGGCTACACCTTC	CASTSPTGGGYGYTF
TRBD1	TRBV28	TRBJ2-2	few	TGTGCCAGCAGTTTTGGAGGGACAGGGTCGGCCGGGGAGCTGTTTTTT	CASSFGGTGSAGELFF
TRBD1	TRBV29-1	TRBJ2-7	few	TGCAGCGTCGAGGATCCAGGGGGATACGAGCAGTACTTC	CSVEDPGGYEQYF
-	TRBV29-1	TRBJ2-4	-	TGCAGCGTCTCCGGGACTCTAGCCAAAAACATTCAGTACTTC	CSVSGTLAKNIQYF
-	TRBV12-3/TRBV12-4	TRBJ1-1	-	TGTGCCAGCAGGCCCCGAGGGGAAGCTTTCTTT	CASRPRGEAFF
-	TRBV7-3	TRBJ2-6	-	TGTGCCAGCAGCCCACAGGGTGGTGGGGCCAACGTCCTGACTTTC	CASSPQGGGANVLTF
-	TRBV6-5	TRBJ1-5	-	TGTGCCAGCTCGTCTCTTCGGAGCAATCAGCCCCAGCATTTT	CASSSLRSNQPQHF
-	TRBV28	TRBJ2-3	-	TGTGCCAGCAGCTTCACAGATACGCAGTATTTT	CASSFTDTQYF
-	TRBV18	TRBJ1-3	-	TGTGCCAGCTCACCATCGGGGGGGCGAAGCTCTGGAAACACCATATATTTT	CASSPSGGRSSGNTIYF
TRBD1	TRBV5-1	TRBJ2-1	few	TGCGCCAGCAGCCCGGGGGACAGGGCCCATGAGCAGTTCTTC	CASSPGDRAHEQFF
TRBD2	TRBV6-4	TRBJ2-7	once	TGTGCCAGCCCGTACGGGACTAGCTGGACCTACGAGCAGTACTTC	CASPYGTSWTYEQYF
TRBD2	TRBV7-2	TRBJ2-1	-	TGTGCCAGCAGCTTATTGAGCGGGAGTATCGATGAGCAGTTCTTC	CASSLLSGSIDEQFF
TRBD2	TRBV9	TRBJ2-1	once	TGTGCCAGCAGCGCGACTAGCGGGGCATACAATGAGCAGTTCTTC	CASSATSGAYNEQFF
TRBD2	TRBV7-9	TRBJ2-7	-	TGTGCCAGCAGCTTAGAGGGTACTAGCGGGAGGTACGAGCAGTACTTC	CASSLEGTSGRYEQYF
-	TRBV24-1	TRBJ2-2	-	TGTGCCACCAGTGATCCGGGACACTTCACCGGGGAGCTGTTTTTT	CATSDPGHFTGELFF
-	TRBV4-2	TRBJ2-2	-	TGTGCCAGCAGCCAAGGGGTCAGGGAAAGTTCCGGGGAGCTGTTTTTT	CASSQGVRESSGELFF